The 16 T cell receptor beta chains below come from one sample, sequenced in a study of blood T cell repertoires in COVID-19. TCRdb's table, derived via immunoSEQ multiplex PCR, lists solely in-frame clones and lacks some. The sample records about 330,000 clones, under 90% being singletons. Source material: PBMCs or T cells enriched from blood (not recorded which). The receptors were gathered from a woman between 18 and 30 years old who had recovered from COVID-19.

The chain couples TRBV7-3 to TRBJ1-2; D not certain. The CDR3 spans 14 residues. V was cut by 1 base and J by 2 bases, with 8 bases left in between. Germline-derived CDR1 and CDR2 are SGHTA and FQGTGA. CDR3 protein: CASSLMPGNYGYTF. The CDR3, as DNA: TGTGCCAGCAGCTTAATGCCAGGCAACTATGGCTACACCTTC.

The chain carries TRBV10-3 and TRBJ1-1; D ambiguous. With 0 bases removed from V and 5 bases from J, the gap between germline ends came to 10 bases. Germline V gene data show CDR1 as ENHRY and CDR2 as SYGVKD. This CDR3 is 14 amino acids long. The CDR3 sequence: CAISESTFVTEAFF. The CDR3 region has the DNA TGTGCCATCAGTGAGTCGACATTCGTAACTGAAGCTTTCTTT.

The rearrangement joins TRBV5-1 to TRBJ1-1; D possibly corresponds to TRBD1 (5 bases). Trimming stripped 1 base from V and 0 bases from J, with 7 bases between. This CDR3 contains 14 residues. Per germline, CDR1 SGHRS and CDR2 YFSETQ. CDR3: CASSLWGLNTEAFF. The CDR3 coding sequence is TGCGCCAGCAGCTTGTGGGGCTTGAACACTGAAGCTTTCTTT.

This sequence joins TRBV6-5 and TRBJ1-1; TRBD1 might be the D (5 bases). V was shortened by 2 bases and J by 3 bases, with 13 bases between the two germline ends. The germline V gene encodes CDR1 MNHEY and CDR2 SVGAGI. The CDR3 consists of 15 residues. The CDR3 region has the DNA TGTGCCAGCAGTTACGCTCACGGGGGTTACACTGAAGCTTTCTTT. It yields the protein CASSYAHGGYTEAFF.

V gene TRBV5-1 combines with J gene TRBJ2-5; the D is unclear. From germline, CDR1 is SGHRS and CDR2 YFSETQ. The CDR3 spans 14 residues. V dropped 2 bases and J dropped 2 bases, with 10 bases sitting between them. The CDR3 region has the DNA TGCGCCAGCAGCTTTAAACAGTTACAAGAGACCCAGTACTTC. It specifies CASSFKQLQETQYF. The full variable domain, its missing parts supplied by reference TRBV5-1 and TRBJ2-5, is KAGVTQTPRYLIKTRGQQVTLSCSPISGHRSVSWYQQTPGQGLQFLFEYFSETQRNKGNFPGRFSGRQFSNSRSEMNVSTLELGDSALYLCASSFKQLQETQYFGPGTRLLVL.

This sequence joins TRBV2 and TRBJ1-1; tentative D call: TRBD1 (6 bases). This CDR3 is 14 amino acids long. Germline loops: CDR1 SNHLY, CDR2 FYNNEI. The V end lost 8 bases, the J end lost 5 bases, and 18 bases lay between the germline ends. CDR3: CASSEGVESTEAFF. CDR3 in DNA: TGTGCCAGCTCAGAGGGGGTGGAAAGTACTGAAGCTTTCTTT.

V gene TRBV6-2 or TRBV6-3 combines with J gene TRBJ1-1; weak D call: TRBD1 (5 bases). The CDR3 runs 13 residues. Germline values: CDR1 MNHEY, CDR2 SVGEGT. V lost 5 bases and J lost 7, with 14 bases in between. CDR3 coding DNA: TGTGCCAGCAGTACCCTGCGGGGCTATGAAGCTTTCTTT. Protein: CASSTLRGYEAFF.

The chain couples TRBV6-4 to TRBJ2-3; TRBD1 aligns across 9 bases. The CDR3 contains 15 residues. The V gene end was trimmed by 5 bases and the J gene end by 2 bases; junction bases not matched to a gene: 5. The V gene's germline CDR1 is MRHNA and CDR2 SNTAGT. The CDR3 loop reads CASSTGTGNTDTQYF. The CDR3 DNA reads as TGTGCCAGCAGTACCGGGACAGGGAACACAGATACGCAGTATTTT.

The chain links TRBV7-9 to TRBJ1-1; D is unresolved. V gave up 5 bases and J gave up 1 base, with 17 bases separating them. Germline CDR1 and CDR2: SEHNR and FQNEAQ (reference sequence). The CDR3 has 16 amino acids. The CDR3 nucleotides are TGTGCCAGCAGCCCGGACGGGAGAGGGTCGAACACTGAAGCTTTCTTT. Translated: CASSPDGRGSNTEAFF. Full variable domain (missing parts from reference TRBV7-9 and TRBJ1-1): DTGVSQNPRHKITKRGQNVTFRCDPISEHNRLYWYRQTLGQGPEFLTYFQNEAQLEKSRLLSDRFSAERPKGSFSTLEIQRTEQGDSAMYLCASSPDGRGSNTEAFFGQGTRLTVV.

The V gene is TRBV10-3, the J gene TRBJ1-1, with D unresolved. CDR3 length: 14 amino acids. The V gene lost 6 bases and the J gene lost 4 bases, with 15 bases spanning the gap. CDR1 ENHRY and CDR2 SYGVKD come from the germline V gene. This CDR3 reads CAIRPEWAGTEAFF. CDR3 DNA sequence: TGTGCCATCAGACCCGAGTGGGCGGGCACTGAAGCTTTCTTT.

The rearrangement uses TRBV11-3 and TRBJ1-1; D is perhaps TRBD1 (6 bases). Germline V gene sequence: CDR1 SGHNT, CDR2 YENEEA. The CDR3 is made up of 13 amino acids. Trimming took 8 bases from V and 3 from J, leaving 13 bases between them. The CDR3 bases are TGTGCCAGCGGGACAACTCGGGACACTGAAGCTTTCTTT. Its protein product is CASGTTRDTEAFF.

The CDR3 loop is CASSLELGQNGELFF. CDR3 nucleotides: TGTGCCAGCAGCCTAGAACTGGGACAGAACGGGGAGCTGTTTTTT. The V call is TRBV7-6, the J call TRBJ2-2; 7 bases are a match to TRBD1. The V and J ends lost 5 bases and 7 bases, in that order; junction bases with no gene match: 10. CDR1 SGHVS and CDR2 FNYEAQ come from the germline V gene. The CDR3 has 15 amino acids.

CDR3 amino acids: CASSLAGLLQPGYNEQFF. The CDR3 DNA reads as TGCGCCAGCAGCTTGGCGGGGTTACTCCAACCGGGTTACAATGAGCAGTTCTTC. This rearrangement joins TRBV5-1 to TRBJ2-1, with D possibly matching TRBD2 (5 bases). V was trimmed by 0 bases and J by 4 bases, leaving 20 bases between them. CDR3 length: 18 residues. Germline V CDR1 and CDR2: SGHRS, YFSETQ.

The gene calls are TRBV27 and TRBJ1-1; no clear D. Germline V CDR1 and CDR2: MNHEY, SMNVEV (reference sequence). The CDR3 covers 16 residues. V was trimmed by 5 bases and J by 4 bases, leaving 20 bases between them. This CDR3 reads CASSPSLTGWGTEAFF. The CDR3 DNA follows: TGTGCCAGCAGTCCTTCATTGACGGGGTGGGGCACTGAAGCTTTCTTT.

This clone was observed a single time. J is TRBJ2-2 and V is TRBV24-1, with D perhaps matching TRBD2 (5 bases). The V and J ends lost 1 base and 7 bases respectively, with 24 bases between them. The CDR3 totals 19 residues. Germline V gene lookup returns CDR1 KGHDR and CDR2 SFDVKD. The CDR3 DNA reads TGTGCCACCAGTGATTTCGGCGTCGAGGGTTCGGGAAATAGCGGGGAGCTGTTTTTT. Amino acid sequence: CATSDFGVEGSGNSGELFF.

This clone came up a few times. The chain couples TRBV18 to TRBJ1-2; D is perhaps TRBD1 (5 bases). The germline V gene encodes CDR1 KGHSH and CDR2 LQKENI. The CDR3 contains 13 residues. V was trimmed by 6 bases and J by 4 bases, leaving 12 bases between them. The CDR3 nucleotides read TGTGCCAGCTCTCTCGACAGTGCCTATGGCTACACCTTC. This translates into CASSLDSAYGYTF.